This T cell receptor (beta chain) was retrieved from a study of early T cells in non-severe SARS-CoV-2 infection. Germline CDR1 and CDR2: SEHNR and FQNEAQ (reference sequence). V gave up 7 bases and J gave up 8 bases; unmatched junction bases: 7. This CDR3 is 13 amino acids long. TCRdb reprocessed the 5' RACE reads via MiXCR and lists one record per CDR3 protein. The sample yields more than 95,000 distinct CDR3 sequences, about 11% seen once. This TCR was sampled from an adult who was a healthcare worker with PCR-confirmed SARS-CoV-2 infection or an uninfected control (not recorded which). The starting material was whole blood, obtained at baseline. The chain links TRBV7-9 to TRBJ2-1; 8 bases are shared with TRBD2. Here the CDR3 reads CASNPALADEQFF. The CDR3 DNA follows: TGTGCCAGCAACCCAGCACTAGCGGATGAGCAGTTCTTC. Full variable domain (rest looked up from reference TRBV7-9 and TRBJ2-1): DTGVSQNPRHKITKRGQNVTFRCDPISEHNRLYWYRQTLGQGPEFLTYFQNEAQLEKSRLLSDRFSAERPKGSFSTLEIQRTEQGDSAMYLCASNPALADEQFFGPGTRLTVL.